This TCR beta chain was sequenced during a study of blood T cell repertoires in COVID-19. Study-wide context: COVID-19 samples, acute and convalescent, were from the United States, Italy and Spain. Nucleic acid was either cDNA or gDNA, and it came from T cells, B-cell-depleted T cells, or PBMCs.

Germline loops: CDR1 SGHRS, CDR2 YFSETQ. Trimming stripped 4 bases from V and 2 bases from J, with 12 bases between. The CDR3 runs 14 residues. Per the authors' pipeline: By means of reference gene primer amplification, nucleated cell counts were estimated. Sequencing was performed with immunoSEQ multiplex PCR; in TCRdb, only in-frame clones are kept and a portion is missing. The DNA gave D and trimming, while V, J and clone size come from that table. The table includes more than 110,000 clones, around three quarters detected once. At least ten counts were recorded for this clone. Different DNA sequences within this sample yield the same CDR3.

Sequencing was done on a sample of peripheral blood. The chain uses TRBV5-1 and TRBJ1-2, with no clear D. The clonotype was recovered from a man of 80 years or more with acute or convalescent COVID-19. In DNA form, the CDR3 reads TGCGCCAGCAGCCCGGGTGGTGGGAACTATGGCTACACCTTC. Amino acids: CASSPGGGNYGYTF.